A single sample is the source of the 19 T cell receptor beta chains below, sequenced in a study of T cells after yellow fever vaccination. MiXCR, applied by TCRdb to the 5' RACE reads, yields one record per CDR3 protein. Among around 310,000 distinct CDR3 sequences listed, 3.5% to 4.5% were seen once. The sample here was PBMCs, taken 5 days after the yellow fever booster vaccination. Receptors were obtained from a man between 18 and 29 years old who received the YFV17D yellow fever vaccine.

The V and J genes are TRBV6-5 and TRBJ2-6; 9 nucleotides line up with TRBD1. The CDR3 is 15 amino acids. Unmatched junction bases numbered 3, after V lost 5 bases and J lost 4 bases. Per germline, CDR1 MNHEY and CDR2 SVGAGI. CDR3 DNA: TGTGCCAGCAGTAGGGACAGGGTCGGGGCCAACGTCCTGACTTTC. This gives the protein CASSRDRVGANVLTF.

Many counts were recorded for this clonotype. The chain joins TRBV5-1 to TRBJ2-7; D unresolved. V gave up 0 bases and J gave up 2 bases, with 12 bases separating them. Germline V gene lookup returns CDR1 SGHRS and CDR2 YFSETQ. The CDR3 sequence is 15 residues long. CDR3 amino acids: CASSLGLGSTYEQYV. As DNA, the CDR3 is TGCGCCAGCAGCTTGGGACTGGGCTCTACCTACGAGCAGTACGTC.

The CDR3 region is CASSLTGTGGEGQFF. CDR3 DNA sequence: TGTGCCAGCAGCCTAACCGGGACAGGGGGCGAGGGGCAGTTCTTC. This chain uses TRBV7-2 with TRBJ2-1, with TRBD1 identical over 12 bases. The CDR3 extends over 15 amino acids. Germline CDR1 SGHTA, CDR2 FQGNSA. J lost 12 bases, V lost 5 bases, and 11 bases had no gene match.

The genes are TRBV14 and TRBJ2-3; D uncertain. The V gene's germline CDR1 is SGHDN and CDR2 FVKESK. V was shortened by 4 bases and J by 10 bases, with 9 bases between the two germline ends. The CDR3 is 11 amino acids. The DNA of the CDR3 is TGTGCCAGCAGCCTAGGTGATTCGCAGTATTTT. Translating gives CASSLGDSQYF.

This clonotype was recorded many times. This sequence joins TRBV15 and TRBJ1-5; D uncertain. V was cut by 3 bases and J by 8 bases, with 11 bases left in between. CDR1 and CDR2 (germline): LNHNV, YYDKDF (reference sequence). The CDR3 runs to 13 residues. CDR3 DNA: TGTGCCACCAGCAGTCCGATTAGGGAGCCCCAGCATTTT. Translated, it gives CATSSPIREPQHF.

This clonotype was seen at least ten times. The rearrangement joins TRBV20-1 to TRBJ2-5; 9 bases are a match to TRBD1. The CDR3 extends over 14 amino acids. Germline V CDR1 and CDR2: DFQATT, SNEGSKA (reference sequence). The trim removed 2 bases at V and 9 bases at J, leaving 10 bases unmatched. CDR3 sequence reads: CSARSWGQGVPQYF. As DNA, the CDR3 is TGCAGTGCTAGATCCTGGGGACAGGGCGTCCCCCAGTACTTC.

This clonotype was found many times. This chain uses TRBV5-1 with TRBJ2-1, with D unresolved. In germline, CDR1 is SGHRS, CDR2 YFSETQ. The ends were cut back, 4 bases at V and 6 bases at J, with 8 bases in the middle. The CDR3 length is 12 residues. CDR3 loop: CASSTTGNEQFF. The CDR3 coding sequence is TGCGCCAGCAGCACGACTGGCAATGAGCAGTTCTTC.

This clonotype was seen at least ten times. J is TRBJ2-1 and V is TRBV20-1; 9 nucleotides match TRBD1. This CDR3 is 17 amino acids long. V lost 1 base, J lost 7 bases, and 14 bases stayed unmatched. Germline CDR1 and CDR2: DFQATT and SNEGSKA (reference sequence). CDR3 amino acids: CSARGGLQGALLNEQFF. CDR3 nucleotides: TGCAGTGCTAGAGGAGGCCTACAGGGGGCGCTTTTAAATGAGCAGTTCTTC.

The CDR3 DNA reads TGCAGCGTAAGAAGTGGGCAAGATACGCAGTATTTT. Translation: CSVRSGQDTQYF. The chain has TRBV20-1 and TRBJ2-3; D uncertain. This CDR3 contains 12 residues. Germline assignment: CDR1 DFQATT and CDR2 SNEGSKA (reference sequence).

The table lists this clonotype with a few counts. Here the CDR3 reads CASSQFRGYEQYF. DNA for the CDR3: TGTGCCAGCAGCCAGTTTAGGGGCTACGAGCAGTACTTC. The chain joins TRBV3-1 to TRBJ2-7, with TRBD1 as a possible D gene (5 bases). This CDR3 comprises 13 residues. Germline V lookup: CDR1 LGHDT, CDR2 YNNKEL (reference sequence). V was trimmed by 3 bases and J by 3 bases, leaving 9 bases between them.

The V gene is TRBV21-1, the J gene TRBJ1-5; the D call of TRBD1 is as the table states it, not checked on the DNA. TRBV21-1 is a pseudogene locus. This CDR3 spans 18 amino acids. CDR3 nucleotide sequence: TGTGCCAGCAGCAGCTCCGGGACAGGGACATCTGGCAATCAGCCCCAGCATTTT. Amino acid sequence: CASSSSGTGTSGNQPQHF.

This clonotype was seen only a few times. At one boundary the junction diverges from the germline segment, which might be a read error. The chain carries TRBV4-1 and TRBJ2-1; D call uncertain. Germline CDR1 is MGHRA and CDR2 is YSYEKL. The CDR3 has 13 residues. This CDR3 is CASRQATRGEQFF. The CDR3 DNA is TGCGCCAGCAGACAAGCAACTCGAGGTGAGCAGTTCTTC.

V is TRBV29-1 and J is TRBJ1-5; no firm D call. V dropped 4 bases and J dropped 4 bases, with 11 bases sitting between them. Germline V CDR1 and CDR2: SQVTM, ANQGSEA. The CDR3 contains 13 residues. The CDR3 DNA follows: TGCAGCGTTGGCCCCGGCGGAAATCAGCCCCAGCATTTT. Translation gives CSVGPGGNQPQHF.

This rearrangement joins TRBV16 to TRBJ1-1; TRBD1 agrees at 8 bases. CDR1 is KGHSY and CDR2 is FQNENV in the germline V gene. The CDR3 has 15 amino acids. V shed 4 bases, J shed 4 bases, and the junction held 8 bases outside the gene matches. CDR3 in amino acids: CASSRPRTGITEAFF. The CDR3 coding sequence is TGTGCCAGCAGCCGTCCCCGGACAGGGATCACTGAAGCTTTCTTT.

At least ten counts were recorded for this clonotype. The CDR3, as DNA: TGTGCCAGTTCTCCCGGACAGGTGCCACTCTCCTACGAGCAGTACTTC. This gives the protein CASSPGQVPLSYEQYF. V is TRBV9 and J is TRBJ2-7; 7 nucleotides match TRBD1. Germline assignment: CDR1 SGDLS and CDR2 YYNGEE. V lost 8 bases, J lost 0 bases, and 14 bases stayed unmatched. The CDR3 length is 16 residues. Full variable domain (remainder filled in from reference TRBV9 and TRBJ2-7): DSGVTQTPKHLITATGQRVTLRCSPRSGDLSVYWYQQSLDQGLQFLIQYYNGEERAKGNILERFSAQQFPDLHSELNLSSLELGDSALYFCASSPGQVPLSYEQYFGPGTRLTVT.

This clonotype was seen only a few times. The chain links TRBV20-1 to TRBJ2-4; D unclear. V was trimmed by 3 bases and J by 1 base, leaving 10 bases between them. The CDR3 runs 14 residues. The germline CDR1 and CDR2 sequences are DFQATT and SNEGSKA (reference sequence). For the CDR3, the DNA is TGCAGTGCTAGTTTCAGTGTCGCCAAAAACATTCAGTACTTC. This sequence encodes CSASFSVAKNIQYF.

This clonotype was picked up a small number of times. The chain combines TRBV5-1 with TRBJ2-3; D unclear. CDR3 length: 12 amino acids. Germline V lookup: CDR1 SGHRS, CDR2 YFSETQ. V was clipped by 7 bases and J by 4 bases, with 10 bases between them. As DNA, the CDR3 is TGCGCCAGCGGCTCGTCGGCAGATACGCAGTATTTT. Translating it yields CASGSSADTQYF.

This clonotype was counted ten times or more. V usage is TRBV5-6 and J usage is TRBJ2-7, with TRBD2 identical over 13 bases. V was pared by 4 bases and J by 2 bases, with 6 bases of the junction left unmatched. Germline CDR1 reads SGHDT; CDR2 reads YYEEEE. CDR3 length: 16 residues. The CDR3 nucleotides read TGTGCCAGCAGCCGGACTAGCGGGGGAGTTCCCTACGAGCAGTACGTC. Protein product: CASSRTSGGVPYEQYV.

This chain connects TRBV13 to TRBJ2-2; 12 positions agree with TRBD2. The CDR3 has 17 residues. The V gene end was trimmed by 0 bases and the J gene end by 5 bases; junction bases not matched to a gene: 4. Germline lookup yields CDR1 PRHDT and CDR2 FYEKMQ (reference sequence). The CDR3 region is CASSLGLAGGWTGELFF. As DNA, the CDR3 is TGTGCCAGCAGCTTAGGACTAGCGGGGGGCTGGACCGGGGAGCTGTTTTTT.